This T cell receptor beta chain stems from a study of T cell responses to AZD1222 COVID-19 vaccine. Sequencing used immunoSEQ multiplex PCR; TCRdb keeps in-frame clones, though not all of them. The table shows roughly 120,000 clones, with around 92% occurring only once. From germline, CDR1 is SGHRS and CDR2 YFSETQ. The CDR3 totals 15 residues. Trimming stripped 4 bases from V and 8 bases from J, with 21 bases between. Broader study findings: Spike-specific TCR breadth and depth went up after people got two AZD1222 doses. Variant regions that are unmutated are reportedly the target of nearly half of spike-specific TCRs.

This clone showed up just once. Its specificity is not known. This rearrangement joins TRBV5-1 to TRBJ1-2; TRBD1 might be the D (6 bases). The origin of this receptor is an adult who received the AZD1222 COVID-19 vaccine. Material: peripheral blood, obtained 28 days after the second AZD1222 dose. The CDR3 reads CASSRGTTGPFGYTF. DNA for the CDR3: TGCGCCAGCAGCCGGGGGACCACAGGGCCCTTCGGCTACACCTTC.